This T cell receptor beta chain was found in a study of cytomegalovirus exposure and HLA in healthy donors. Overall study findings and caveats: Links to common viral pathogens appeared, in a later analysis, for several of the most significant clusters.

Remarks on this clone: The antigen is unknown.

The study ran its PCR with 60 Vbeta and 13 Jbeta primers. This table comes from immunoSEQ multiplex PCR, and its TCRdb copy is limited to in-frame clones, with some not included. The table lists around 97,000 clones, around 81% of them singletons, with 5.2% in the top ten. Donors were nominally healthy when sampled, though unrecorded immune exposures were likely. The CDR3 has 14 amino acids. Germline V gives CDR1 MGHRA, CDR2 YSYEKL. Trimming at V came to 4 bases and at J to 5 bases, leaving 5 bases not matched to a gene. The chain has TRBV4-1 and TRBJ2-5; 9 bases are shared with TRBD1. The material sequenced was PBMCs. The TCR comes from a man aged 35 to 55 in good health and CMV-seropositive. DNA of the CDR3: TGCGCCAGCAGCCTGGGACAGGGCAGGGAGACCCAGTACTTC. Its translation is CASSLGQGRETQYF.